Below are 7 T cell receptor beta chains sequenced from a single sample in a study of T cells in Graves' hyperthyroidism and ophthalmopathy. The source material, RNA transcripts, was used to amplify TCR beta CDR3 regions. HTBI primers drove first-round RT-PCR of the TCR CDR3. TCRdb recomputed calls from the multiplex PCR reads with MiXCR, one row per CDR3 protein. The repertoire holds 450,000 to 650,000 distinct CDR3 sequences, with 13% to 15% as singletons. The sample comprised blood. The receptor set was obtained from a woman younger than 35 with Graves' ophthalmopathy.

Ten or more counts support this clonotype. The rearrangement links TRBV20-1 to TRBJ2-5, with TRBD1 identical over 11 bases. V dropped 3 bases and J dropped 1; count of bases not matched to a gene: 7. The CDR3 contains 16 residues. Germline V gene sequence: CDR1 DFQATT, CDR2 SNEGSKA (reference sequence). In DNA, the CDR3 is TGCAGTGCTAGCCGGGACAGGGGGACCAGCCAAGAGACCCAGTACTTC. Its translation: CSASRDRGTSQETQYF.

In its sample, this clonotype was seen many times. The chain links TRBV28 to TRBJ2-2, with D perhaps matching TRBD1 (6 bases). Trimming cost V 5 bases and J 4 bases, with 14 bases left between them. From germline, CDR1 is MDHEN and CDR2 SYDVKM. The CDR3 contains 15 residues. The CDR3 region is CASSIYTGTTGELFF. CDR3 DNA: TGTGCCAGCAGTATCTACACAGGGACCACCGGGGAGCTGTTTTTT.

This clonotype was counted at least ten times. V is TRBV27 and J is TRBJ2-7, with D tentatively TRBD2 (6 bases). The V gene lost 1 base and the J gene lost 0 bases, with 13 bases spanning the gap. CDR1 and CDR2 (germline): MNHEY, SMNVEV (reference sequence). The CDR3 totals 16 residues. The CDR3 region is CASSLFGSGNSYEQYF. CDR3 nucleotide sequence: TGTGCCAGCAGTTTATTCGGTAGCGGTAACTCCTACGAGCAGTACTTC.

This clonotype was detected ten times or more. The chain employs TRBV6-2 or TRBV6-3 and TRBJ2-7; 8 bases are a match to TRBD2. The CDR3 runs 15 residues. Germline CDR1 and CDR2: MNHEY and SVGEGT. Trimming took 6 bases from V and 3 from J; bases not matched to a gene: 10. The DNA for the CDR3 is TGTGCCAGCAGCCCTTTCCGGGAGGGCCTCTACGAGCAGTACTTC. The encoded protein is CASSPFREGLYEQYF.

This clonotype was detected many times. The rearrangement uses TRBV6-1 and TRBJ2-2; 7 nucleotides align to TRBD1. The CDR3 consists of 16 residues. In germline, CDR1 is MNHNS, CDR2 SASEGT. V shed 7 bases, J shed 0 bases, and the junction held 8 bases outside the gene matches. CDR3 nucleotide sequence: TGTGCCAGCAAGGATGGCCAGGGGGCGAACACCGGGGAGCTGTTTTTT. It yields the protein CASKDGQGANTGELFF.

This clonotype was observed a handful of times. The J gene is TRBJ2-2, the V gene TRBV20-1; 10 nucleotides align to TRBD2. Germline-derived CDR1 and CDR2 are DFQATT and SNEGSKA (reference sequence). The junction had 12 bases not matched to a gene; V was cut back by 4 bases and J by 4 bases. There are 17 residues in the CDR3. The CDR3 DNA sequence: TGCAGTGCTACGGCCCGAGCGGGAGGGCCGGGCACCGGGGAGCTGTTTTTT. Its translation: CSATARAGGPGTGELFF.

This clonotype was recorded many times. The genes are TRBV6-1 and TRBJ2-3; D is possibly TRBD1 or TRBD2 (6 bases each). Germline V lookup: CDR1 MNHNS, CDR2 SASEGT. The CDR3 loop spans 14 amino acids. Trimming took 7 bases from V and 0 from J, leaving 11 bases between them. CDR3 in amino acids: CASTRGRSTDTQYF. Here the CDR3 DNA reads TGTGCCAGCACCCGGGGGCGGAGCACAGATACGCAGTATTTT.